Below, 14 T cell receptor beta chains from the same sample are listed, as sequenced in a study of T-cell reconstitution after alpha-beta-depleted transplantation in children. Using unique molecular identifiers, the investigators prepared the TCRbeta library. TCRdb redid the calling of the PCR reads with MiXCR, one entry per CDR3 protein. Of more than 500,000 distinct CDR3 sequences listed, approximately 10% are singletons. The starting material was PBMCs, mostly from graft donor cells, obtained 180 days after TCRalphabeta/CD19-depleted stem cell transplant. Receptors originate from a female patient under 10 years old who had a stem cell transplant for aplastic anemia, so the T cells may come from the graft donor.

Only a few counts were recorded for this clonotype. CDR3 protein: CSARRTVNTEAFF. The DNA of the CDR3 is TGCAGTGCTAGGCGGACGGTGAACACTGAAGCTTTCTTT. This sequence joins TRBV20-1 and TRBJ1-1; D not certain. V lost 3 bases to trimming and J lost 0 bases, with 8 bases between them. The germline V gene has CDR1 DFQATT and CDR2 SNEGSKA (reference sequence). The CDR3 has 13 residues.

This clonotype was observed a few times. V gene TRBV15 combines with J gene TRBJ1-5; 11 bases map to TRBD1. Losses at the gene ends were 0 bases for V and 4 bases for J; bases not matched to a gene: 11. This CDR3 spans 19 amino acids. Germline-derived CDR1 and CDR2 are LNHNV and YYDKDF (reference sequence). In nucleotides, the CDR3 is TGTGCCACCAGCAGAGATCTCGTGGGGACAGGGGGTGGGAATCAGCCCCAGCATTTT. Residues: CATSRDLVGTGGGNQPQHF.

This clonotype was seen ten or more times. The V gene is TRBV11-2, the J gene TRBJ2-2; 10 bases line up with TRBD2. Losses at the gene ends were 5 bases for V and 6 bases for J; bases not matched to a gene: 18. The germline gives CDR1 SGHAT, CDR2 FQNNGV. The CDR3 is 19 residues long. This chain's CDR3 is CASSLPYGTSAWSPGELFF. The CDR3 DNA sequence: TGTGCCAGCAGCCTCCCATATGGGACTAGCGCATGGTCCCCCGGGGAGCTGTTTTTT.

The sample holds a few counts of this clonotype. DNA for the CDR3: TGTGCCAGCAGTTACCCCAGTGGGGGCGAAAATTCACCCCTCCACTTT. Its translation is CASSYPSGGENSPLHF. The V and J genes are TRBV6-2 or TRBV6-3 and TRBJ1-6, with D tentatively TRBD1 (6 bases). The CDR3 runs 16 residues. V lost 2 bases to trimming and J lost 7 bases, with 15 bases between them. Per germline, CDR1 MNHEY and CDR2 SVGEGT.

As concerns this clonotype: Possible read error: a much larger clone is one base away. The chain employs TRBV10-3 and TRBJ2-1; tentatively, D is TRBD1 (5 bases). The CDR3 sequence is 13 residues long. The V gene's germline CDR1 is ENHRY and CDR2 SYGVKD. The V end was cut by 6 bases, the J end by 2 bases, with 8 bases between. CDR3 sequence (DNA): TGTGCCATCAGGGACACTACCTACAATGAGCAGTTCTTC. It encodes CAIRDTTYNEQFF.

The chain has TRBV6-2 or TRBV6-3 and TRBJ2-7; 7 bases are a match to TRBD2. Germline CDR1 is MNHEY and CDR2 is SVGEGT. This CDR3 spans 14 amino acids. Here the CDR3 reads CTSSYGLAVREQYV. The CDR3 coding sequence is TGTACCAGCAGTTACGGGCTAGCGGTCCGCGAGCAGTACGTC.

This clonotype showed up just a few times. The rearrangement links TRBV12-5 to TRBJ2-1; TRBD2 aligns across 8 bases. Trimming removed 3 bases from V and 4 bases from J; junction bases left unmatched: 11. Germline V lookup: CDR1 LGHNT, CDR2 FRNRAP. The CDR3 length is 17 residues. The CDR3 DNA reads TGTGCTAGTGGTTTTAATGAGGGGATAGCGGGATACAATGAGCAGTTCTTC. This translates into CASGFNEGIAGYNEQFF.

CDR3 nucleotides: TGTGCCAGCAGTTACCCGGACTTCGCGTTTCGTTACGAGCAGTACTTC. Translating it yields CASSYPDFAFRYEQYF. This chain links TRBV6-5 with TRBJ2-7; TRBD2 might be the D (5 bases). This CDR3 has 16 residues. Germline lookup yields CDR1 MNHEY and CDR2 SVGAGI. Deletions cut 2 bases from V and 4 bases from J, with 18 bases between.

This clonotype was picked up a small number of times. V and J are TRBV7-9 and TRBJ1-1; perhaps TRBD1 as D (6 bases). V lost 3 bases, J lost 6 bases, and 8 bases lay in between. Germline loops: CDR1 SEHNR, CDR2 FQNEAQ (reference sequence). This CDR3 comprises 12 residues. The CDR3 coding sequence is TGTGCCAGCAGCTTTTACAGGGCTGAAGCTTTCTTT. The encoded protein is CASSFYRAEAFF.

This clonotype occurred a few times. The V call is TRBV4-3, the J call TRBJ1-1; D is possibly TRBD1 (5 bases). The CDR3 is 14 amino acids. CDR1 LGHNA and CDR2 YSLEER come from the germline V gene. With 0 bases removed from V and 12 bases from J, the gap between germline ends came to 17 bases. The CDR3 nucleotides are TGCGCCAGCAGCCAAGAGTTCAGGGAACAGGTGTCTTTCTTT. As protein: CASSQEFREQVSFF.

This chain uses TRBV2 with TRBJ1-2, with TRBD1 matching 7 bases. The V gene's germline CDR1 is SNHLY and CDR2 FYNNEI. With 8 bases clipped from V and 8 bases from J, the junction kept 8 bases outside the gene matches. The CDR3 totals 12 residues. The CDR3 protein is CASRQGQQGYTF. The CDR3 coding sequence is TGTGCCAGCCGACAGGGACAGCAAGGCTACACCTTC.

In DNA form, the CDR3 reads TGTGCTAGTGGTTTGGGGGCTACGGGGAGCTCCTACAATGAGCAGTTCTTC. Amino acid sequence: CASGLGATGSSYNEQFF. This sequence joins TRBV12-5 and TRBJ2-1, with D perhaps matching TRBD2 (5 bases). There are 17 residues in the CDR3. Germline CDR1 and CDR2: LGHNT and FRNRAP. V shed 1 base and J shed 0 bases, with 13 bases lying between them.

The rearrangement links TRBV7-8 to TRBJ2-1; 8 bases align to TRBD2. The trim removed 0 bases at V and 2 bases at J, leaving 12 bases unmatched. This CDR3 is built from 19 residues. Germline assignment: CDR1 SGHVS and CDR2 FQNEAQ. The CDR3 bases are TGTGCCAGCAGCTTAGCACCTCTCCTAGCGGGCATAACCTACAATGAGCAGTTCTTC. Translating gives CASSLAPLLAGITYNEQFF. The whole variable domain, remainder taken from reference TRBV7-8 and TRBJ2-1, is GAGVSQSPRYKVAKRGQDVALRCDPISGHVSLFWYQQALGQGPEFLTYFQNEAQLDKSGLPSDRFFAERPEGSVSTLKIQRTQQEDSAVYLCASSLAPLLAGITYNEQFFGPGTRLTVL.

The chain is built from TRBV6-5 and TRBJ2-1, with 11 positions matching TRBD2. From germline, CDR1 is MNHEY and CDR2 SVGAGI. V dropped 0 bases and J dropped 10; count of bases not matched to a gene: 14. This CDR3 region has 18 residues. In DNA, the CDR3 is TGTGCCAGCAGTTACTCATCCGGACTAGCGGGCACGGCGCGGGAGCAGTTCTTC. This gives the protein CASSYSSGLAGTAREQFF.